The T cell receptor beta chain under discussion was sequenced for a study of blood T cell repertoires in COVID-19. Across the study: Samples representing acute and convalescent COVID-19 were sourced from the United States, Italy and Spain. T cells, B-cell-depleted T cells, or PBMCs supplied cDNA or gDNA.

This CDR3 comprises 15 residues. Germline V gene lookup returns CDR1 LGHDT and CDR2 YNNKEL (reference sequence). V lost 2 bases, J lost 7 bases, and 14 bases lay in between. Per the original methods: Amplification from reference gene primers served as the basis for estimated nucleated cell counts. Sequencing used immunoSEQ multiplex PCR; TCRdb keeps in-frame clones, though not all of them. V and J calls and clone size are given by that table; D and trimming were obtained from the DNA. The table lists under 65,000 clones, 75% to 95% of them singletons, with 3% to 4% in the top ten. The rearrangement joins TRBV3-1 (or the pseudogene TRBV3-2) to TRBJ1-4; TRBD1 is a possible D gene (6 bases). This TCR was sampled from a man aged 50 to 59 with acute or convalescent COVID-19. Sequenced material: peripheral blood. The chain's CDR3 is CASSQRTGLAEKLFF. DNA for the CDR3: TGTGCCAGCAGCCAACGAACAGGGTTGGCTGAAAAACTGTTTTTT.